This TCR beta chain was sequenced for a study of shared clonotypes between healthy human individuals. CDR3 length: 14 residues. V dropped 5 bases and J dropped 1; count of bases not matched to a gene: 5. In germline, CDR1 is SNHLY, CDR2 FYNNEI. Repertoires were generated with immunoSEQ multiplex PCR, while TCRdb's copy carries only in-frame clones and drops some. The sample lists 2 million or so clones; 85% to 95% were seen once. The specimen sequenced was naive CD4+ T cells sorted from blood. Subset: CD45RA+ positively selected. This chain uses TRBV2 with TRBJ2-7; TRBD2 agrees at 7 bases. The clonotype originates from a man younger than 35 in good health. CDR3 bases: TGTGCCAGCAGTTTAGCGGGCACGTCCTACGAGCAGTACTTC. Its translation is CASSLAGTSYEQYF.